The 19 T cell receptor beta chains reported below all come from one sample, sequenced in a study of PD-1 blockade in classical Hodgkin lymphoma. Each patient relapsed following autologous stem cell transplantation, and prior brentuximab vedotin exposure differed. Researchers used magnetic negative selection to pull out pure CD4+ T cells from thawed PBMCs. Produced via immunoSEQ multiplex PCR; TCRdb's table is partial and in-frame only. The sample lists about 12,000 clones, 65% to 80% occurring once. The sequencing used CD4+ T cells from blood, collected at baseline. The receptors originated from a human donor with classical Hodgkin lymphoma.

The CDR3 loop reads CASSIDLNRVGQPQHF. The CDR3, as DNA: TGTGCCAGTAGTATAGATCTGAACAGGGTAGGCCAGCCCCAGCATTTT. The J gene is TRBJ1-5, the V gene TRBV19; maybe TRBD1 (6 bases). The V gene's germline CDR1 is LNHDA and CDR2 SQIVND (reference sequence). The CDR3 is made up of 16 amino acids. Trimming took 0 bases from V and 7 from J, leaving 16 bases between them.

The chain combines TRBV7-9 with TRBJ1-6; D call uncertain. Trimming removed 0 bases from V and 4 bases from J, with 13 bases in between. CDR3 length: 17 amino acids. Germline-derived CDR1 and CDR2 are SEHNR and FQNEAQ (reference sequence). The CDR3 DNA sequence: TGTGCCAGCAGCTTAGCTGATGGGAGGGTTTATAATTCACCCCTCCACTTT. This gives the protein CASSLADGRVYNSPLHF.

This clone was recorded a few times. The V and J genes are TRBV28 and TRBJ2-7, with D possibly being TRBD2 (6 bases). Germline-derived CDR1 and CDR2 are MDHEN and SYDVKM. Trimming shortened V by 11 bases and J by 4 bases, and 12 bases separated the two germline ends. This CDR3 comprises 11 residues. In DNA, the CDR3 is TGTGCCGCCGTCGGGGGTTACGAGCAGTACTTC. Translation: CAAVGGYEQYF. The full variable domain, rest sourced from reference TRBV28 and TRBJ2-7, is DVKVTQSSRYLVKRTGEKVFLECVQDMDHENMFWYRQDPGLGLRLIYFSYDVKMKEKGDIPEGYSVSREKKERFSLILESASTNQTSMYLCAAVGGYEQYFGPGTRLTVT.

The chain joins TRBV6-6 to TRBJ2-7, with D possibly matching TRBD1 (6 bases). The CDR3 consists of 15 residues. Germline CDR1 MNHNY, CDR2 SVGAGI (reference sequence). Trimming stripped 2 bases from V and 0 bases from J, with 11 bases between. Here the CDR3 DNA reads TGTGCCAGCAGTTACCCTTCACAGGGCTCCTACGAGCAGTACTTC. It codes for CASSYPSQGSYEQYF.

The chain recombines TRBV29-1 with TRBJ2-5, with 7 bases lining up with TRBD1. The CDR3 covers 13 residues. With V trimmed by 8 bases and J by 4 bases, 10 bases remained unmatched. The germline V gene has CDR1 SQVTM and CDR2 ANQGSEA. CDR3 bases: TGCAGCTCCCGGACAGGCTCCACAGAGACCCAGTACTTC. Translation gives CSSRTGSTETQYF.

CDR3 protein: CASSRLSTDTQYF. As DNA, the CDR3 is TGTGCCAGCAGCCGACTCAGCACAGATACGCAGTATTTT. V is TRBV7-2 and J is TRBJ2-3; D uncertain. V lost 5 bases and J lost 0, with 6 bases in between. The CDR3 totals 13 residues. CDR1 SGHTA and CDR2 FQGNSA come from the germline V gene.

The chain couples TRBV7-2 to TRBJ1-4; D possibly corresponds to TRBD1 (5 bases). Trimming removed 7 bases from V and 8 bases from J, with 20 bases in between. This CDR3 is built from 15 residues. CDR1 SGHTA and CDR2 FQGNSA come from the germline V gene. The CDR3, as DNA: TGTGCCAGCACACTGTCTGGGGGGTTTGGAGAAAAACTGTTTTTT. This translates into CASTLSGGFGEKLFF.

The chain employs TRBV19 and TRBJ1-1, with a weak D call TRBD1 (5 bases). Germline loops: CDR1 LNHDA, CDR2 SQIVND (reference sequence). With 2 bases removed from V and 3 bases from J, the gap between germline ends came to 13 bases. CDR3 size: 15 residues. The CDR3 nucleotides read TGTGCCAGTAGTATACCACCCGGGGCCTACACTGAAGCTTTCTTT. It encodes CASSIPPGAYTEAFF.

The chain employs TRBV2 and TRBJ1-2; D uncertain. The ends were cut back, 4 bases at V and 0 bases at J, with 9 bases in the middle. The CDR3 totals 14 residues. The germline V gene encodes CDR1 SNHLY and CDR2 FYNNEI. The CDR3 region is CASSVTETNYGYTF. The CDR3, as DNA: TGTGCCAGCAGTGTTACAGAAACTAACTATGGCTACACCTTC.

This clone was seen a handful of times. This rearrangement joins TRBV6-1 to TRBJ1-2; 9 positions agree with TRBD1. V shed 2 bases, J shed 7 bases, and the junction held 8 bases outside the gene matches. CDR3 length: 15 amino acids. CDR1 and CDR2 (germline): MNHNS, SASEGT. The CDR3 reads CASSEIGQGIGGYTF. For the CDR3, the DNA is TGTGCCAGCAGTGAAATCGGACAGGGGATTGGTGGCTACACCTTC.

This clone has more than one count but fewer than ten. This chain joins TRBV19 and TRBJ1-1, with D uncertain. The CDR3 consists of 14 residues. The V gene's germline CDR1 is LNHDA and CDR2 SQIVND (reference sequence). The germline V and J ends were trimmed by 7 bases and 1 base, with 13 bases remaining between them. The CDR3 sequence: CASTLGRANTEAFF. The CDR3 region has the DNA TGTGCCAGTACCCTCGGACGGGCGAACACTGAAGCTTTCTTT.

The genes are TRBV5-4 and TRBJ1-6; D perhaps matches TRBD1 (6 bases). Trimming removed 0 bases at V and 7 bases at J, with 11 bases between. This CDR3 region has 15 residues. Germline V gene data show CDR1 as SGHNT and CDR2 as YYREEE (reference sequence). The CDR3 reads CASSLVGGGNSPLHF. CDR3 coding DNA: TGTGCCAGCAGCTTGGTAGGGGGTGGGAATTCACCCCTCCACTTT.

In DNA, the CDR3 is TGTGCCATCAGTGATCGAGGGGAGGCTTTCTTT. As protein: CAISDRGEAFF. This sequence joins TRBV10-3 and TRBJ1-1, with D perhaps TRBD1 (5 bases). The CDR3 has 11 amino acids. CDR1 ENHRY and CDR2 SYGVKD come from the germline V gene. The ends were cut back, 3 bases at V and 11 bases at J, with 10 bases in the middle.

The chain employs TRBV5-1 and TRBJ2-7; tentatively, D is TRBD1 (5 bases). CDR1 SGHRS and CDR2 YFSETQ come from the germline V gene. V gave up 1 base and J gave up 3 bases, with 23 bases separating them. The CDR3 extends over 18 amino acids. CDR3 bases: TGCGCCAGCAGCTTGAGGTTGCGACAGCCCGCTCGGAGCTACGAGCAGTACTTC. Translation: CASSLRLRQPARSYEQYF.

This clone was seen a single time. The chain has TRBV19 and TRBJ1-2; D remains ambiguous. With 6 bases removed from V and 0 bases from J, the gap between germline ends came to 14 bases. The germline V gene has CDR1 LNHDA and CDR2 SQIVND (reference sequence). This CDR3 region has 15 residues. The CDR3 DNA reads TGTGCCAGTAGCCCTCAAGCAGGCCCTAACTATGGCTACACCTTC. It specifies CASSPQAGPNYGYTF.

The gene calls are TRBV28 and TRBJ1-6; 7 bases are a match to TRBD1. There are 16 residues in the CDR3. The V gene's germline CDR1 is MDHEN and CDR2 SYDVKM. Trimming cost V 4 bases and J 7 bases; bases outside gene matches: 10. The CDR3 reads CASSYTGTAKNSPLHF. CDR3 nucleotides: TGTGCCAGCAGTTATACCGGGACAGCGAAAAATTCACCCCTCCACTTT. Full variable domain (missing parts from reference TRBV28 and TRBJ1-6): DVKVTQSSRYLVKRTGEKVFLECVQDMDHENMFWYRQDPGLGLRLIYFSYDVKMKEKGDIPEGYSVSREKKERFSLILESASTNQTSMYLCASSYTGTAKNSPLHFGNGTRLTVT.

This clone was seen just once. This sequence joins TRBV4-3 and TRBJ1-6; the D is unclear. Trimming shortened V by 0 bases and J by 6 bases, and 12 bases separated the two germline ends. The CDR3 sequence is 16 residues long. Germline V lookup: CDR1 LGHNA, CDR2 YSLEER. Here the CDR3 DNA reads TGCGCCAGCAGCCAAGATTTGGCGGACGCTAATTCACCCCTCCACTTT. It translates to CASSQDLADANSPLHF.

The table lists this clone with a few counts. This chain joins TRBV5-6 and TRBJ1-2, with D uncertain. This CDR3 has 13 amino acids. Looked up from germline, CDR1 is SGHDT and CDR2 is YYEEEE. V was shortened by 1 base and J by 8 bases, with 12 bases between the two germline ends. This chain's CDR3 is CASSLSLLGGYTF. CDR3 bases: TGTGCCAGCAGCTTGAGCCTCCTAGGAGGCTACACCTTC. The full variable domain, completed using reference TRBV5-6 and TRBJ1-2, is DAGVTQSPTHLIKTRGQQVTLRCSPKSGHDTVSWYQQALGQGPQFIFQYYEEEERQRGNFPDRFSGHQFPNYSSELNVNALLLGDSALYLCASSLSLLGGYTFGSGTRLTVV.

The chain links TRBV10-2 to TRBJ2-1; 8 bases align to TRBD2. This CDR3 contains 15 residues. The V and J ends lost 6 bases and 4 bases, in that order; junction bases with no gene match: 8. In germline, CDR1 is WSHSY, CDR2 SAAADI. CDR3 in amino acids: CASREIAGFYNEQFF. CDR3 nucleotides: TGCGCCAGCAGGGAGATAGCGGGGTTTTACAATGAGCAGTTCTTC.